This T cell receptor beta chain emerged from a study of T-cell memory formation after mild COVID-19. Findings of the study overall: Clones contracting over day 15 to 85 were CD4/CD8 balanced, with later expanders leaning CD4+. The SARS-CoV-2 specificity of second-wave clones reaching peak at day 37 remained unverified. Among contracting clones, CD4+ were mainly CM/EM and CD8+ enriched in EMRA.

This clonotype was counted a few times. Its specificity is unknown. The germline V and J ends were trimmed by 3 bases and 2 bases, with 11 bases remaining between them. CDR3 length: 15 residues. TCRdb passed the 5' RACE reads through MiXCR, listing each CDR3 protein once. The sample includes 350,000 to 500,000 distinct CDR3 sequences, around 22% of them seen just once. The source is an adult woman who had mild COVID-19 (a few samples of this study predate the infection). Cell type and time point are not known. The sequenced material came from PBMCs or a T cell subset sorted from them (not recorded which). The chain is built from TRBV12-3 or TRBV12-4 and TRBJ2-1, with a possible D match to TRBD1 (5 bases). CDR3 amino acids: CASSFDSGAYNEQFF. CDR3 in DNA: TGTGCCAGCAGTTTCGACAGTGGAGCCTACAATGAGCAGTTCTTC.